This T cell receptor beta chain was found in a study of blood T cell repertoires in COVID-19. The V end was cut by 7 bases, the J end by 3 bases, with 10 bases between. The CDR3 is 13 residues long. Germline V gives CDR1 MNHEY, CDR2 SMNVEV (reference sequence). Profiled with immunoSEQ multiplex PCR; TCRdb holds only in-frame clones, not every one. The data hold about 400,000 clones, with roughly 87% observed a single time. This receptor was taken from a woman in her 30s who had recovered from COVID-19. Sequenced sample: PBMCs or T cells enriched from blood (not recorded which). This sequence joins TRBV27 and TRBJ1-3, with D tentatively TRBD1 (6 bases). CDR3 DNA sequence: TGTGCCAGCACAAGGGGGTATGGAAACACCATATATTTT. It yields the protein CASTRGYGNTIYF.